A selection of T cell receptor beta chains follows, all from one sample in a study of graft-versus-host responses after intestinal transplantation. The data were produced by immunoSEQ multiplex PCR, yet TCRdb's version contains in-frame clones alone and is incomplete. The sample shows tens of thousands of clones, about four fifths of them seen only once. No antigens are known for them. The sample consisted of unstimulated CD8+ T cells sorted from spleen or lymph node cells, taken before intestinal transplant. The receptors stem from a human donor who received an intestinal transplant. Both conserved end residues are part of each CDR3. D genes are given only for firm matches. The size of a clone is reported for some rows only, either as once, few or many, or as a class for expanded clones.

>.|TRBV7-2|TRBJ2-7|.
TGTGCCAGCAGCTTACGTAACAGGGTGACCTACGAGCAGTACTTC
CASSLRNRVTYEQYF
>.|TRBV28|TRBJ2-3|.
TGTGCCAGCAGTTTATGGCTGAGCCTGATCACAGATACGCAGTATTTT
CASSLWLSLITDTQYF
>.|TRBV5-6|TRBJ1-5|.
TGTGCCAGCAGGGCGACAGGATGCTATAGCAATCAGCCCCAGCATTTT
CASRATGCYSNQPQHF
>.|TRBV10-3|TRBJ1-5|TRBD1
TGTGCCATAGGACAGGTCTTACTTGACCAGCCCCAGCATTTT
CAIGQVLLDQPQHF
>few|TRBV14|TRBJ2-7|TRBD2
TGTGCCAGCAGCCAGGGGGGGTTCGCCTACGAGCAGTACTTC
CASSQGGFAYEQYF
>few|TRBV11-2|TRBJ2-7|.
TGTGCCAGCAGCCCTGACGAGTACGAGCAGTACTTC
CASSPDEYEQYF
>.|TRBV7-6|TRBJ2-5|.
TGTGCCAGCAGCTTAGGAACAATAGCGGAGTTAGAGACCCAGTACTTC
CASSLGTIAELETQYF
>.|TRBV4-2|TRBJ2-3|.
TGTGCCAGCAGCCAAGGCGTGTCTGAGTCCACAGATACGCAGTATTTT
CASSQGVSESTDTQYF
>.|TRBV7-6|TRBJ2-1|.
TGTGCCAGCAGCTTAGGGGGGATCTCGAGTGAGCAGTTCTTC
CASSLGGISSEQFF
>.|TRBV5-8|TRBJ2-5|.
TGTGCCAGCAGCTTGGGCCACCAGTTAAGAAAAGAGACCCAGTACTTC
CASSLGHQLRKETQYF
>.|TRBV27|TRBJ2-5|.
TGTGCCAGCAGTTTATCTGCCTGGAAAATCCAAGAGACCCAGTACTTC
CASSLSAWKIQETQYF
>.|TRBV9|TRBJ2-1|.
TGTGCCAGCAGCGACGACCCCCCGAGCTCCTACAATGAGCAGTTCTTC
CASSDDPPSSYNEQFF
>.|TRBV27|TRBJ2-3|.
TGTGCCAGCAGAAGCTTCCGGGGAAGTACAGATACGCAGTATTTT
CASRSFRGSTDTQYF
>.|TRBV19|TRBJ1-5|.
TGTGCCAGTAGTATAAGTAGCAATCAGCCCCAGCATTTT
CASSISSNQPQHF
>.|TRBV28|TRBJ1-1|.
TGTGCCAGCAGTTCCTCCGACAGGCACACTGAAGCTTTCTTT
CASSSSDRHTEAFF
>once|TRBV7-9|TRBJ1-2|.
TGTGCCAGCAGCTTAAGCCCAGGGAATGGCTACACCTTC
CASSLSPGNGYTF
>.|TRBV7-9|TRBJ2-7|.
TGTGCCAGCAGCCCGAGCGGCTACGAGCAGTACTTC
CASSPSGYEQYF
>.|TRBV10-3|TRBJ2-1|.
TGTGCCATCAGTGAGCCGGACTACCCGAGCTCCTACAATGAGCAGTTCTTC
CAISEPDYPSSYNEQFF
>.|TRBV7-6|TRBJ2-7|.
TGTGCCAGCAGCTTAGCGACTAGCTACGAGCAGTACTTC
CASSLATSYEQYF
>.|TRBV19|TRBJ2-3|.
TGTGCCAGCGACCGGGGATTCCAGGCAGATACGCAGTATTTT
CASDRGFQADTQYF
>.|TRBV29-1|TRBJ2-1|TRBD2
TGCAGCTCCCGGACTAGCGGGAGATACAATGAGCAGTTCTTC
CSSRTSGRYNEQFF
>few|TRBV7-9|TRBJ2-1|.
TGTGCCAGCAGCTTAGTCCTAGCGAAGGTGGACGGGGGCCACAATGAGCAGTTCTTC
CASSLVLAKVDGGHNEQFF
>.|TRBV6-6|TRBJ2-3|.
TGTGCCAGCAGGAAAACAGGGTGGGGCACAGATACGCAGTATTTT
CASRKTGWGTDTQYF
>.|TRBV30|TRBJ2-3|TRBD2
TGTGCCTGGAGACCCCAACTAGCGGCCCTCACAGATACGCAGTATTTT
CAWRPQLAALTDTQYF
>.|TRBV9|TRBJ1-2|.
TGTGCCAGCAGCAGATGGGCAGGGAGGTATGGCTACACCTTC
CASSRWAGRYGYTF
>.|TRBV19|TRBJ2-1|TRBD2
TGTGCCAGTAGTATAGCCAGCGGGGTATACAATGAGCAGTTCTTC
CASSIASGVYNEQFF
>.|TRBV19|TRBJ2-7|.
TGTGCCAGTAGTATAGGTTGGCAGGGGCAGTACTTC
CASSIGWQGQYF
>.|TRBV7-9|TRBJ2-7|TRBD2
TGTGCCAGCAGCTTAGAGACTAGCGGGTTCTACGAGCAGTACTTC
CASSLETSGFYEQYF
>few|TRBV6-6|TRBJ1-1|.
TGTGCCAGCATATGGCAGCCGTCTCTTGGCGCTGAAGCTTTCTTT
CASIWQPSLGAEAFF
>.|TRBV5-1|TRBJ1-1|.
TGCGCCAGCAGCTTGGACCGGGGTGAAGCTTTCTTT
CASSLDRGEAFF
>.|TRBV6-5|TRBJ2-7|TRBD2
TGTGCCAGCAGTTACGGGGTAGCGGGAATCTACGAGCAGTACTTC
CASSYGVAGIYEQYF
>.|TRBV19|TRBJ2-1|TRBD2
TGTGCCAGTAGTATGGGGGGGAGCAATGAGCAGTTCTTC
CASSMGGSNEQFF
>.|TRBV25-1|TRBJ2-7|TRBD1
TGTGCCAGCAGTGAACAGACAGGGGCGTACCCCTACGAGCAGTACTTC
CASSEQTGAYPYEQYF
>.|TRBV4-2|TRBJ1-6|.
TGTGCCAGCAGCCACGGTACGGATTCACCCCTCCACTTT
CASSHGTDSPLHF
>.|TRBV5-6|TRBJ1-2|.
TGTGCCAGCAGCTTGGCCTTGGGATATGGCTACACCTTC
CASSLALGYGYTF
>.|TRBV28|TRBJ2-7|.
TGTGCCAGCAGTTCTGGAGGTAGCCACGAGCAGTACTTC
CASSSGGSHEQYF
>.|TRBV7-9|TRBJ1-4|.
TGTGCCAGCAGCTTAAAGGGGGGAAAACTGTTTTTT
CASSLKGGKLFF
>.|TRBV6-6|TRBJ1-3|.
TGTGCCAGCAGTGAGGACTCTAACTCTGGAAACACCATATATTTT
CASSEDSNSGNTIYF
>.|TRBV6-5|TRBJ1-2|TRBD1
TGTGCCAGCAGTTCCATAGACAGGGAGAATGGCTACACCTTC
CASSSIDRENGYTF
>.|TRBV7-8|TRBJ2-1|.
TGTGCCAGCAGCTTAGCGATTTGGGGGTACAATGAGCAGTTCTTC
CASSLAIWGYNEQFF
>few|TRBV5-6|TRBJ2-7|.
TGTGCCAGCAGCCTCGGGGCGGTAGCCTACGAGCAGTACTTC
CASSLGAVAYEQYF
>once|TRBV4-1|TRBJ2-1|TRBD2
TGCGCCAGCAGTCGACTAGCGGGAATTTACTACAATGAGCAGTTCTTC
CASSRLAGIYYNEQFF
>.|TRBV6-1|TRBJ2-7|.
TGTGCCAGCAGTGCAGATAACGAGCAGTACTTC
CASSADNEQYF